This paragraph reports one T cell receptor (beta chain). Each CDR3 protein is one row after TCRdb ran MiXCR on the 5' RACE reads. Of approximately 350,000 distinct CDR3 sequences listed, approximately 29% were seen once; the top ten hold around an eighth. This specimen comes from a study of T-cell memory formation after mild COVID-19. Trimming took 6 bases from V and 3 from J; bases not matched to a gene: 4. In germline, CDR1 is SEHNR, CDR2 FQNEAQ (reference sequence). CDR3 length: 14 amino acids. The sequence derives from an adult woman who had mild COVID-19 (a few samples of this study predate the infection). Cell type and time point are not known. The J gene is TRBJ2-2, the V gene TRBV7-9, with TRBD1 matching over 7 bases. The sequenced sample consisted of PBMCs or a T cell subset sorted from them (not recorded which). The CDR3 sequence: CASSTQGDTGELFF. The CDR3 nucleotides read TGTGCCAGCAGTACCCAGGGGGACACCGGGGAGCTGTTTTTT.